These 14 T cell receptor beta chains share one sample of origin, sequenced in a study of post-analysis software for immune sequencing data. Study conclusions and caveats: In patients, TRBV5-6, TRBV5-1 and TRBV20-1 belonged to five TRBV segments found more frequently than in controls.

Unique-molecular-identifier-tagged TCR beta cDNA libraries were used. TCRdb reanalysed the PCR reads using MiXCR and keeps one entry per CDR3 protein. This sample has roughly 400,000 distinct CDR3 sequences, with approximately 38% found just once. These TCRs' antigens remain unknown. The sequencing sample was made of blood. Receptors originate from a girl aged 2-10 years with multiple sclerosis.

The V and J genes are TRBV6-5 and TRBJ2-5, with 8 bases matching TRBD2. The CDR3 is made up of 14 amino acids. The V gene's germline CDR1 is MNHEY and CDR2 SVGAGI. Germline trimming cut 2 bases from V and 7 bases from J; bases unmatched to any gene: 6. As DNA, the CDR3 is TGTGCCAGCAGTTACGCAGCGGGAGTCGGGACCCAGTACTTC. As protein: CASSYAAGVGTQYF.

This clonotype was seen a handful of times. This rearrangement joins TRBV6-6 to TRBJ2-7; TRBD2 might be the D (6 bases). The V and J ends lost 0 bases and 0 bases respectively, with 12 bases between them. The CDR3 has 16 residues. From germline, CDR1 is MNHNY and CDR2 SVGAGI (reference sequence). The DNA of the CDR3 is TGTGCCAGCAGTTACTCGAGGGCCGGGAGCTCCTACGAGCAGTACTTC. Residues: CASSYSRAGSSYEQYF.

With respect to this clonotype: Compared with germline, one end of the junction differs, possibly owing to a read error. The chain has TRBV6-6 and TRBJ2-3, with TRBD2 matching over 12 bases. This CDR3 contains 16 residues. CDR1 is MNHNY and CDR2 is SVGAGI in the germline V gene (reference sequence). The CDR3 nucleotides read TGTGCCGGCAGTTACGCCACTAGCGGGGGGCAAGATACGCAGTATTTT. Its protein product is CAGSYATSGGQDTQYF.

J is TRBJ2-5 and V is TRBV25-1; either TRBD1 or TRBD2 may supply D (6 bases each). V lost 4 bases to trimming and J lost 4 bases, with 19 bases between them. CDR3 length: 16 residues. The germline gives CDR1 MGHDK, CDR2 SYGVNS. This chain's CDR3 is CASSALWRTGAETQYF. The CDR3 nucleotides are TGTGCCAGCAGTGCCCTATGGCGGACGGGGGCAGAGACCCAGTACTTC.

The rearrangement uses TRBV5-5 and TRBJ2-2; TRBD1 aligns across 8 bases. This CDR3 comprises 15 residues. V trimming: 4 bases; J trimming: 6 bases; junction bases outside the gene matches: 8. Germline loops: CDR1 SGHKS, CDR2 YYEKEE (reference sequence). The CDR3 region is CASSTGQAAPGELFF. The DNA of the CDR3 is TGTGCCAGCAGCACGGGACAGGCGGCTCCCGGGGAGCTGTTTTTT.

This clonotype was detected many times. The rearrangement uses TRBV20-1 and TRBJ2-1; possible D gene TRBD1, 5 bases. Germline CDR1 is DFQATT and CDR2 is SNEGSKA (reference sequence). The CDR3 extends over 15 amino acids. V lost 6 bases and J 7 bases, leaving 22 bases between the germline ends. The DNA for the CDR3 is TGCAGTGCCACAGGTTGGGGAATCATAGAGAATGAGCAGTTCTTC. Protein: CSATGWGIIENEQFF.

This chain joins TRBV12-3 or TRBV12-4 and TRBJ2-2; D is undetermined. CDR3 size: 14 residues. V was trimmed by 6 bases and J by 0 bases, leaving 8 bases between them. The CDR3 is CASSSGSNTGELFF. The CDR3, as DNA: TGTGCCAGCAGCTCCGGGTCGAACACCGGGGAGCTGTTTTTT.

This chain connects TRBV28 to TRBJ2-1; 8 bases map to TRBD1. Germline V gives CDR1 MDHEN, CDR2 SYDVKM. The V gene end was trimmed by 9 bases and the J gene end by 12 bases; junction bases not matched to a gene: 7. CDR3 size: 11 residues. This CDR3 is CARPGQDGQFF. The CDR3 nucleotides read TGTGCCAGACCGGGACAGGATGGGCAGTTCTTC. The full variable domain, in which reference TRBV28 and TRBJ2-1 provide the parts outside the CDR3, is DVKVTQSSRYLVKRTGEKVFLECVQDMDHENMFWYRQDPGLGLRLIYFSYDVKMKEKGDIPEGYSVSREKKERFSLILESASTNQTSMYLCARPGQDGQFFGPGTRLTVL.

In DNA form, the CDR3 reads TGTGCCAGCAGTATACGACAGCCCAAACAGAACTATGGCTACACCTTC. Translated: CASSIRQPKQNYGYTF. The chain links TRBV27 to TRBJ1-2; possibly TRBD1 for D (5 bases). The germline V gene has CDR1 MNHEY and CDR2 SMNVEV (reference sequence). This CDR3 has 16 residues. Trimming pared 5 bases from V and 2 bases from J, leaving 18 bases between.

The CDR3 DNA sequence: TGTGCCAGCAGTTCCTCGTTTGGCAGCGGATACAATGAGCAGTTCTTC. Protein product: CASSSSFGSGYNEQFF. This sequence joins TRBV12-3 or TRBV12-4 and TRBJ2-1, with D possibly TRBD2 on 5 matching bases. V gave up 4 bases and J gave up 4 bases, with 17 bases separating them. The CDR3 runs 16 residues.

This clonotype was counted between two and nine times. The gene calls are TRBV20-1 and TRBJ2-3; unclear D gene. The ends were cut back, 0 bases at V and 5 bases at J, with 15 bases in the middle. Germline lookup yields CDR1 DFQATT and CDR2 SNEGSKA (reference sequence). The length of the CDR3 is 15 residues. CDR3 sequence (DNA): TGCAGTGCTAGAGATGTGGGATTTCGTGAAGATACGCAGTATTTT. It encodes CSARDVGFREDTQYF.

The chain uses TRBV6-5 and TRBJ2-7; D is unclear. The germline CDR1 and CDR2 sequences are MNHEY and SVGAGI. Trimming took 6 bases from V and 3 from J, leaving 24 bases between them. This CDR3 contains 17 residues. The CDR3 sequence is CASSYRLGSSSYYEQYF. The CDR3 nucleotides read TGTGCCAGCAGCTACCGCCTAGGTTCTTCTTCCTACTACGAGCAGTACTTC.

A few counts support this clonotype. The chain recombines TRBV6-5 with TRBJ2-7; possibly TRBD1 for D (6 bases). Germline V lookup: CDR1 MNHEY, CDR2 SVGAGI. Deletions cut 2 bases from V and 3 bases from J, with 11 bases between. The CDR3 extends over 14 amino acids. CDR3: CASSYTTGSYEQYF. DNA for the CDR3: TGTGCCAGCAGTTACACGACAGGTAGCTACGAGCAGTACTTC.

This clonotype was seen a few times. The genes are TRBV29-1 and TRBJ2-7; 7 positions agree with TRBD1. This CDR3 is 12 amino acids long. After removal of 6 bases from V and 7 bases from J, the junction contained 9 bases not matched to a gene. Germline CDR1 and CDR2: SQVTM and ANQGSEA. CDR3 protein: CSVLTGDNEQYF. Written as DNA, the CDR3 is TGCAGCGTGCTTACAGGGGACAATGAGCAGTACTTC.